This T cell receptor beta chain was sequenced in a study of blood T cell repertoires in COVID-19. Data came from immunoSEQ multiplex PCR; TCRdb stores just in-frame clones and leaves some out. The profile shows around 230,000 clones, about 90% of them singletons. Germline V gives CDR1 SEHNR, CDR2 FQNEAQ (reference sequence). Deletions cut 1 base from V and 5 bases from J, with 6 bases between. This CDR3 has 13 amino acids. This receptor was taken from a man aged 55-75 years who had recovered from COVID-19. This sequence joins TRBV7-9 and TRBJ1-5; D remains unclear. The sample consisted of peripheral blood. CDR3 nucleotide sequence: TGTGCCAGCAGCTTAGGTCCCGATCAGCCCCAGCATTTT. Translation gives CASSLGPDQPQHF.